This T cell receptor (beta chain) was sequenced for a study of breast tumors, draining lymph nodes, adjacent tissues. Breast cancer patients provided tissue from their axillary draining lymph nodes. CDR1 and CDR2 (germline): DFQATT, SNEGSKA (reference sequence). V lost 2 bases and J lost 4, with 15 bases in between. CDR3 length equals 15 residues. With respect to this clonotype: Its antigen is not known.

TCRdb re-called the multiplex PCR reads with MiXCR, one entry per CDR3 protein. The sample has about 80,000 distinct CDR3 sequences, roughly a fifth seen once. The study's findings and limits: Data fit most tumor T cells coming from lymph node, expanding in tumor. That most tumor T cells come from lymph nodes remained unproven. Tumor and nontumor repertoires were significantly more similar in luminal-like than in basal-like breast cancer.

The receptor was isolated from a female donor with breast cancer. Some clones in this sample may be carry-over from other donors' samples. The sample consisted of axillary lymph node tissue. The chain uses TRBV20-1 and TRBJ1-5; D is perhaps TRBD1 (5 bases). CDR3 nucleotide sequence: TGCAGTGCTAGACCCCCCGGGTGGGGGAATCAGCCCCAGCATTTT. Its translation is CSARPPGWGNQPQHF.